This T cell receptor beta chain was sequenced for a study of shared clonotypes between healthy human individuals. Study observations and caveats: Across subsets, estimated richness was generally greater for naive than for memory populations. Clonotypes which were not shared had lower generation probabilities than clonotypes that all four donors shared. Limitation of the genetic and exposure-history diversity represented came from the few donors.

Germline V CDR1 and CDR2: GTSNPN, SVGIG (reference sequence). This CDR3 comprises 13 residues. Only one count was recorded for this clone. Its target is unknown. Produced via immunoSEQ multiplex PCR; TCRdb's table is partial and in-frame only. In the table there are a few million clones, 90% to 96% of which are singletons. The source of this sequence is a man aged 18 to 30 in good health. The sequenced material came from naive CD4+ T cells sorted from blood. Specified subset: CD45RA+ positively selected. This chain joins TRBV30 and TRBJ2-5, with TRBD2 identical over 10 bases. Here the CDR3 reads CVIAGGLQETQYF. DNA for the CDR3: TGTGTAATAGCGGGGGGCCTGCAGGAGACCCAGTACTTC.